The 11 T cell receptor beta chains below all came from one sample that was sequenced in a study of identical twins (dated by TCRdb to the mid-2010s). Library preparation employed 5' RACE. Sequencing instrument: Illumina HiSeq 2000. The public sequencing data were trimmed at Q25 with fastp and processed into clonotypes with MiXCR by TCRdb, which kept only in-frame beta chains. Entries that share a CDR3 protein sequence are merged under the most common genes and DNA. For this sample there are around 570,000 distinct CDR3 sequences; just under 10% appear just once. The top ten constitute approximately 3.2% of the sample. The sample was also reused in another study, on yellow fever vaccine responses in identical twins.

Input material: PBMCs. These TCRs come from a woman aged 18-30 years in good health.

In its sample, this clonotype was seen a few times. The chain has TRBV2 and TRBJ2-5, with 8 bases fitting TRBD2. V dropped 5 bases and J dropped 11; count of bases not matched to a gene: 19. This CDR3 is 16 amino acids long. Germline CDR1 reads SNHLY; CDR2 reads FYNNEI. In DNA form, the CDR3 reads TGTGCCAGCAGTCCCCGGACTAGCCGGGCTTGGGGGAGTCAGTACTTC. It translates to CASSPRTSRAWGSQYF.

This chain uses TRBV12-3 or TRBV12-4 with TRBJ2-1, with 13 bases fitting TRBD2. The trim removed 5 bases at V and 7 bases at J, leaving 11 bases unmatched. The CDR3 contains 17 residues. Written as DNA, the CDR3 is TGTGCCAGCAGTCCGACCCAACTAGCGGGAGGGCCGAATGAGCAGTTCTTC. It translates to CASSPTQLAGGPNEQFF.

The J gene is TRBJ1-1, the V gene TRBV11-1; 9 bases agree with TRBD1. The CDR3 loop spans 18 amino acids. V shed 2 bases, J shed 0 bases, and the junction held 10 bases outside the gene matches. CDR1 is SGHAT and CDR2 is FQDESV in the germline V gene (reference sequence). CDR3 sequence (DNA): TGTGCCAGCAGCTTACTCACAGGGGGCTTTCGGATGAACACTGAAGCTTTCTTT. It yields the protein CASSLLTGGFRMNTEAFF.

This clonotype was seen repeatedly, ten times or more. The chain has TRBV5-1 and TRBJ2-6; D is perhaps TRBD2 (6 bases). The CDR3 runs to 18 residues. Germline V gene data show CDR1 as SGHRS and CDR2 as YFSETQ. The germline V and J ends were trimmed by 1 base and 0 bases, with 14 bases remaining between them. The CDR3 spells CASSLTGTSFSGANVLTF. The DNA of the CDR3 is TGCGCCAGCAGCTTGACAGGCACTAGCTTCTCTGGGGCCAACGTCCTGACTTTC.

In this sample, this clonotype turned up a few times. The J gene is TRBJ2-5, the V gene TRBV20-1, with TRBD1 matching 9 bases. The CDR3 extends over 16 amino acids. The germline gives CDR1 DFQATT, CDR2 SNEGSKA (reference sequence). Unmatched junction bases numbered 9, after V lost 0 bases and J lost 4 bases. CDR3: CSARDVTGGARETQYF. The DNA of the CDR3 is TGCAGTGCTAGAGATGTGACAGGGGGGGCTAGAGAGACCCAGTACTTC.

V and J are TRBV12-3 or TRBV12-4 and TRBJ2-3; weak D call: TRBD2 (6 bases). CDR3 length: 12 residues. The ends were cut back, 4 bases at V and 8 bases at J, with 10 bases in the middle. The CDR3 loop is CASSSGGVTQYF. For the CDR3, the DNA is TGTGCCAGCAGTTCGGGCGGGGTTACGCAGTATTTT.

Many counts were recorded for this clonotype. The gene calls are TRBV3-1 and TRBJ2-2; 9 nucleotides agree with TRBD1. The germline V gene has CDR1 LGHDT and CDR2 YNNKEL (reference sequence). The V gene end was trimmed by 5 bases and the J gene end by 6 bases; junction bases not matched to a gene: 7. This CDR3 contains 15 residues. CDR3 nucleotides: TGTGCCAGCAGCTCACGGGACAGGGTTGCCGGGGAGCTGTTTTTT. It yields the protein CASSSRDRVAGELFF.

V usage is TRBV5-1 and J usage is TRBJ2-7, with a tentative D call TRBD2 (6 bases). Trimming removed 4 bases from V and 4 bases from J, with 18 bases in between. The CDR3 covers 15 residues. The germline V gene encodes CDR1 SGHRS and CDR2 YFSETQ. CDR3 residues: CASSPTGTREYEQYF. CDR3 DNA: TGCGCCAGCAGCCCGACCGGGACTCGAGAATACGAGCAGTACTTC.

This clonotype was picked up many times. The V gene is TRBV5-6, the J gene TRBJ2-5; D gene ambiguous. CDR1 and CDR2 (germline): SGHDT, YYEEEE. The CDR3 consists of 13 residues. Between the trimmed V and J ends, which lost 1 base and 4 bases, there was a span of 8 bases. Here the CDR3 DNA reads TGTGCCAGCAGCTTGAGGCTTCCAGAGACCCAGTACTTC. It encodes CASSLRLPETQYF.

This clonotype came up many times. The chain joins TRBV5-1 to TRBJ2-3, with 9 bases aligning to TRBD2. The CDR3 is 16 residues long. CDR1 is SGHRS and CDR2 is YFSETQ in the germline V gene. V trimming: 4 bases; J trimming: 10 bases; junction bases outside the gene matches: 16. The chain's CDR3 is CASSGRSGLAPESQYF. CDR3 bases: TGCGCCAGCAGCGGGCGATCGGGACTAGCTCCTGAGTCGCAGTATTTT. The full variable domain, completed using reference TRBV5-1 and TRBJ2-3, is KAGVTQTPRYLIKTRGQQVTLSCSPISGHRSVSWYQQTPGQGLQFLFEYFSETQRNKGNFPGRFSGRQFSNSRSEMNVSTLELGDSALYLCASSGRSGLAPESQYFGPGTRLTVL.

The chain uses TRBV27 and TRBJ2-3; no clear D gene. The CDR3 is made up of 15 amino acids. CDR1 is MNHEY and CDR2 is SMNVEV in the germline V gene (reference sequence). The V and J ends lost 3 bases and 0 bases respectively, with 10 bases between them. CDR3: CASSFQRPSTDTQYF. The CDR3 DNA follows: TGTGCCAGCAGTTTCCAGCGACCAAGCACAGATACGCAGTATTTT.